Listed below are T cell receptor beta chains from one sample, sequenced in a study of blood T cell repertoires in COVID-19. This table comes from immunoSEQ multiplex PCR, and its TCRdb copy is limited to in-frame clones, with some not included. The table lists over 30,000 clones, around nine tenths of them singletons, with about 6.3% in the top ten. Sample: peripheral blood. The receptors here all came from a human donor in a cohort sampled during active COVID-19. CDR3s include the opening cysteine and the closing phenylalanine or tryptophan. A D gene is named only where the DNA matches it firmly. Only part of the rows carry a size: once, few, many, or a class if the clone is expanded.

D gene	V gene	clone size	J gene	CDR3 DNA	CDR3 protein
TRBD2	TRBV29-1	.	TRBJ2-3	TGCAGCGTTGAAGGTGGGACTACTCCGACAGATACGCAGTATTTT	CSVEGGTTPTDTQYF
TRBD2	TRBV10-1	.	TRBJ2-2	TGCGCCAGCTGGGGACTAGCGGGATGGGGGGAGCTGTTTTTT	CASWGLAGWGELFF
.	TRBV28	.	TRBJ2-5	TGTGCCAGCAGTTCTAGACAGGTGGGGCAAGAGACCCAGTACTTC	CASSSRQVGQETQYF
.	TRBV7-3	.	TRBJ2-3	TGTGCCAGCAGCACCGGGTCAGGGCTTGCAGATACGCAGTATTTT	CASSTGSGLADTQYF
.	TRBV19	once	TRBJ2-5	TGTGCCAGTAGATTATCAGAGACCCAGTACTTC	CASRLSETQYF
TRBD1	TRBV5-4	.	TRBJ2-7	TGTGCCAGCAGCCCGACAGGGAGCTCCTACGAGCAGTACTTC	CASSPTGSSYEQYF
.	TRBV19	.	TRBJ2-6	TGTGCCAGTACCGGGCGGGCTGGGGCCAACGTCCTGACTTTC	CASTGRAGANVLTF
.	TRBV3-1/TRBV3-2	few	TRBJ2-7	TGTGCCAGCAGCTTAAAGGGGAAGGGGATCTACGAGCAGTACTTC	CASSLKGKGIYEQYF
.	TRBV13	once	TRBJ2-7	TGTGCCAGCCGAGGAGGTTCTAGCTACGAGCAGTACTTC	CASRGGSSYEQYF
TRBD2	TRBV5-1	.	TRBJ2-3	TGCGCCAGCAGCTCGGCAGCGGGGGACACAGATACGCAGTATTTT	CASSSAAGDTDTQYF
.	TRBV4-2	.	TRBJ2-4	TGTGCCAGCAGCCAAGACGGTAACATTCAGTACTTC	CASSQDGNIQYF
.	TRBV23-1	.	TRBJ1-3	TGCGCCAGCAAGGGGCCAGAAGGTAGCTCTGGAAACACCATATATTTT	CASKGPEGSSGNTIYF
.	TRBV5-1	.	TRBJ1-2	TGCGCCAGCAGCTTGGAAGTCGGCGACATCGGATACTATGGCTACACCTTC	CASSLEVGDIGYYGYTF
TRBD2	TRBV24-1	few	TRBJ2-2	TGTGCCACCAGTGGCCCAGCTAGCGGAGGTTACACCGGGGAGCTGTTTTTT	CATSGPASGGYTGELFF
.	TRBV7-9	.	TRBJ2-7	TGTGCCAGCAGCCCCGCGGGGATACCCTACGAGCAGTACTTC	CASSPAGIPYEQYF
.	TRBV7-9	.	TRBJ2-2	TGTGCCAGCAGCTTAGACTTCGGGGAGCTGTTTTTT	CASSLDFGELFF
TRBD1	TRBV6-5	.	TRBJ1-2	TGTGCCAGCAGTTACTCCAGACAGGGGGCGATCGGAGGCTACACCTTC	CASSYSRQGAIGGYTF
TRBD2	TRBV7-2	.	TRBJ2-1	TGTGCCAGCAGCTTAGCCTTTAGCGGGAGGAGGGACAATGAGCAGTTCTTC	CASSLAFSGRRDNEQFF
.	TRBV6-6	.	TRBJ2-3	TGTGCCAGCATCGGACAAGCAGATACGCAGTATTTT	CASIGQADTQYF
TRBD1	TRBV7-2	.	TRBJ2-5	TGTGCCAGCAGCTCTCCGACAGGGGGCGATCGGGAGACCCAGTACTTC	CASSSPTGGDRETQYF
.	TRBV5-1	once	TRBJ2-3	TGCGCCACCAGCACCCGCGGAGGGGGGGGGCGGGCAGATACGCAGTATTTT	CATSTRGGGGRADTQYF
.	TRBV14	.	TRBJ1-2	TGTGCCAGCAGCCAAGAACTTGGCGGTGCTAACTATGGCTACACCTTC	CASSQELGGANYGYTF
TRBD1	TRBV7-9	.	TRBJ2-2	TGTGCCAGCAGCTGGGGACAGGGGGGTACGAACACCGGGGAGCTGTTTTTT	CASSWGQGGTNTGELFF
.	TRBV10-1	once	TRBJ2-7	TGCGCCAGCAGTGGGCTCGCGGGAAAGCAGTACTTC	CASSGLAGKQYF
.	TRBV27	.	TRBJ1-6	TGTGCCAGCAGTTTAGGGGGGAATTCACCCCTCCACTTT	CASSLGGNSPLHF
TRBD2	TRBV5-1	.	TRBJ2-3	TGCGCCAGCTCAGTGACAGCGGGGGTCACAGATACGCAGTATTTT	CASSVTAGVTDTQYF
.	TRBV28	.	TRBJ1-5	TGTGCCAGCAGCCCAGGGGCCTTAAACCGGCCCCAGCATTTT	CASSPGALNRPQHF
TRBD2	TRBV7-2	.	TRBJ2-7	TGTGCCAGCAGCTTATCTCTAGCGGGAGTGGGCGAGCAGTACTTC	CASSLSLAGVGEQYF
TRBD2	TRBV7-9	few	TRBJ2-1	TGTGCCAGCAGCCTACAGCGGGGGGGCGGCAATGAGCAGTTCTTC	CASSLQRGGGNEQFF
.	TRBV28	.	TRBJ2-7	TGTGCCAGCCTCGGGGAGACTCCCCTAACTAGCTCCTACGAGCAGTACTTC	CASLGETPLTSSYEQYF
TRBD1	TRBV6-2/TRBV6-3	.	TRBJ1-6	TGTGCCAGCAGTTCCGACAGGGTCAGTAATTCACCCCTCCACTTT	CASSSDRVSNSPLHF
TRBD2	TRBV28	.	TRBJ2-1	TGTGCCAGCAGTTTAAGAGGCGGGAGCGGTGAGCAGTTCTTC	CASSLRGGSGEQFF
TRBD2	TRBV5-1	.	TRBJ2-1	TGCGCCAGCAGCTTGGTGGCGGGAGGGGGAGACAATGAGCAGTTCTTC	CASSLVAGGGDNEQFF
TRBD2	TRBV5-8	.	TRBJ2-1	TGTGCCAGCAGCCTTACTAGCGGGGGGGCCAATGAGCAGTTCTTC	CASSLTSGGANEQFF
TRBD1	TRBV19	.	TRBJ2-2	TGTGCCAGTAAGGCAGGGGGAGCCGGGGAGCTGTTTTTT	CASKAGGAGELFF
.	TRBV29-1	.	TRBJ1-1	TGCAGCGTTGAAATGGGGCAGAAAATAAGAGGAGCTTTCTTT	CSVEMGQKIRGAFF
.	TRBV27	.	TRBJ2-7	TGTGCCAGCAGTTTTGCCAGGGTCTCCTACGAGCAGTACTTC	CASSFARVSYEQYF
.	TRBV6-5	.	TRBJ1-2	TGTGCCAGCAGTTACTCCGGGGACTATGGCTACACCTTC	CASSYSGDYGYTF
TRBD2	TRBV5-4	.	TRBJ2-5	TGTGCCAGCAGCAGACTAGCGGGAGGAGCCCCCCAAGAGACCCAGTACTTC	CASSRLAGGAPQETQYF
TRBD2	TRBV11-3	.	TRBJ2-3	TGTGCCAGCAGCTCCTCTCGGGGCGGGGGGGCTTCAGATACGCAGTATTTT	CASSSSRGGGASDTQYF
.	TRBV6-5	once	TRBJ1-1	TGTGCCAGCAGTTACACTGGGTTCCAGGGGAACACTGAAGCTTTCTTT	CASSYTGFQGNTEAFF
TRBD1	TRBV4-1	.	TRBJ2-7	TGCGCCAGCAGCCAGGAGACAGGGGTGGGTGACGAGCAGTACTTC	CASSQETGVGDEQYF
.	TRBV5-4	.	TRBJ2-5	TGTGCCAGCAGTTCTACGGTTGGAGAGACCCAGTACTTC	CASSSTVGETQYF
.	TRBV18	.	TRBJ1-4	TGTGCCAGCTCACACAGGGTTAATGAAAAACTGTTTTTT	CASSHRVNEKLFF
TRBD2	TRBV2	.	TRBJ2-1	TGTGCCAGCAGTGAAGGGTCTAGCGGGGCCTTTTACAATGAGCAGTTCTTC	CASSEGSSGAFYNEQFF
.	TRBV2	once	TRBJ2-5	TGTGCCAGCATGGCAGGACAAGAGACCCAGTACTTC	CASMAGQETQYF
.	TRBV6-5	.	TRBJ2-1	TGTGCCAGCAGTCGAGGGAGCTCCTACAATGAGCAGTTCTTC	CASSRGSSYNEQFF
TRBD2	TRBV5-1	once	TRBJ2-1	TGCGCCAGCAGCTTTGGGTCCCGGCTAGCGGGTTACTACAATGAGCAGTTCTTC	CASSFGSRLAGYYNEQFF
TRBD2	TRBV6-5	few	TRBJ2-1	TGTGCCAGCAGTCCCCGGGGGGGGCGTGAGCAGTTCTTC	CASSPRGGREQFF